This T cell receptor beta chain is from a study of blood T cell repertoires in COVID-19 (TCRdb year 2020). Regarding the study in general: Collaborator samples came from the United States, Italy and Spain and covered acute and convalescent phases of COVID-19. HLA class I and class II types, where available, came from metadata supplied by the sample provider rather than from assay-based typing. Sample metadata almost always included a de-identified subject ID, COVID-19 status, age in years and sex. Samples were obtained from the ongoing ImmuneRACE study (first 160 participants) and from some 1,300 subjects provided by 6 global collaborators. The repertoires were released in a freely available public database intended as a resource for research on the immune response to SARS-CoV-2. The prospective study material was composed of cDNA or gDNA derived from T cells, B-cell-depleted T cells, or PBMCs. Subjects who had been exposed to COVID-19, were actively infected with it, or had recovered from it provided the deeply sampled blood TCRbeta repertoires that made up the dataset.

On this clone itself: Its antigen is not yet known. No much larger clone exists at a distance of one base, and base qualities are not known.

V sheds 11 bases and J sheds 5 bases, leaving 22 bases between their ends. CDR1 LNHDA and CDR2 SQIVND are derived from the germline V gene (reference sequence). Reading from cysteine to phenylalanine, the CDR3 counts 14 amino acids. Just the 42-base CDR3 DNA is kept, in frame starting at base 1. On the study overall, not on this receptor specifically: The amount of clinical and demographic metadata varied by source and participant and was provided uncurated.

Whole blood was collected in K2EDTA tubes by collaborating institutions according to the institutions' own protocols. For TCRbeta analysis, collaborators shipped samples as frozen whole blood, isolated PBMCs, or DNA extracted from either of those sample types. The immunoSEQ Assay, a bias-controlled multiplex PCR, was used to amplify TCRbeta CDR3 regions from genomic DNA. As for the original processing: The number of nucleated cells in each sample was estimated from the amplification of reference gene primers within the assay. To quantify the absolute abundance of each unique TCRbeta CDR3 rearrangement, sequence reads were collapsed and filtered. For each sample, productive Simpson clonality was calculated as the square root of Simpson's diversity index across productive rearrangements. Entries here come from immuneACCESS through TCRdb and include only in-frame sequences with V and J called. Some clones fail to appear in such tables; in the studies checked, an unresolved V gene covers under half of the shortfall, and the cause of the remainder is unknown. That table supplies the V and J calls and clone size; D and trimming were determined from the DNA. The sample table lists about 190,000 clones, 82% of them with a count of one. The ten biggest clones cover roughly a tenth of the sample.

The V and J genes are TRBV19 and TRBJ2-7; possibly the D gene is TRBD2, per 6 matching bases. This TCR was recovered from a woman at least 80 years old with active or convalescent COVID-19. Source material: peripheral blood. CDR3 region: CASGGADPRNEQYF. In nucleotides, the sequence is TGTGCCTCAGGAGGGGCCGATCCTCGGAACGAGCAGTACTTC. The full variable domain, completed from the reference TRBV19 and TRBJ2-7 proteins outside the CDR3, reads DGGITQSPKYLFRKEGQNVTLSCEQNLNHDAMYWYRQDPGQGLRLIYYSQIVNDFQKGDIAEGYSVSREKKESFPLTVTSAQKNPTAFYLCASGGADPRNEQYFGPGTRLTVT.